The next 30 T cell receptor beta chains were all read from a single sample in a study of OX40 agonist ivuxolimab in advanced cancers. Profiling relied on immunoSEQ multiplex PCR, and the TCRdb table lists in-frame clones only, not all of them. The sample yields about 20,000 clones, 65% to 90% seen once. The specimen was CD4+ or CD8+ T cells sorted from blood, collected in a trial of the OX40 agonist ivuxolimab. These receptors all come from an adult with an advanced solid tumor such as melanoma, head and neck, liver or kidney cancer.

The CDR3 DNA reads as TGTGCCAGCAGCCCCTTCGGACAGCCTACAGATACGCAGTATTTT. As protein: CASSPFGQPTDTQYF. The chain employs TRBV9 and TRBJ2-3; maybe TRBD1 (6 bases). V gave up 4 bases and J gave up 3 bases, with 15 bases separating them. Germline CDR1 and CDR2: SGDLS and YYNGEE. This CDR3 contains 15 residues.

This chain links TRBV30 with TRBJ2-2, with 9 bases identical to TRBD1. This CDR3 has 15 amino acids. V lost 2 bases, J lost 6 bases, and 7 bases stayed unmatched. In germline, CDR1 is GTSNPN, CDR2 SVGIG (reference sequence). The CDR3 DNA reads as TGTGCCTGGAGTACCCCGGACAGGGGCCCCGGGGAGCTGTTTTTT. Protein sequence: CAWSTPDRGPGELFF.

The chain is built from TRBV27 and TRBJ2-7; D tentatively reads TRBD1 or TRBD2 (6 bases each). Trimming pared 5 bases from V and 3 bases from J, leaving 20 bases between. CDR1 and CDR2 from the germline V gene are MNHEY and SMNVEV (reference sequence). CDR3 length equals 16 residues. The DNA of the CDR3 is TGTGCCAGCAGTACCGGAGGGGGGCCCCCCTTCTACGAGCAGTACTTC. Translation: CASSTGGGPPFYEQYF.

V and J are TRBV10-2 and TRBJ2-2, with TRBD1 matching over 8 bases. The V gene end was trimmed by 4 bases and the J gene end by 5 bases; junction bases not matched to a gene: 6. CDR1 and CDR2 from the germline V gene are WSHSY and SAAADI. CDR3 size: 15 residues. The CDR3 loop is CASSGTGGGTGELFF. In nucleotides, the CDR3 is TGCGCCAGCAGTGGAACAGGGGGAGGTACCGGGGAGCTGTTTTTT.

V gene TRBV7-9 combines with J gene TRBJ2-5; D remains ambiguous. Between the trimmed V and J ends, which lost 7 bases and 5 bases, there was a span of 17 bases. Germline V gene data show CDR1 as SEHNR and CDR2 as FQNEAQ (reference sequence). This CDR3 spans 14 amino acids. The CDR3 coding sequence is TGTGCCAGCACCCATAAAGGCCCGGAGGAGACCCAGTACTTC. It specifies CASTHKGPEETQYF.

This clone was counted a single time. The J gene is TRBJ2-3, the V gene TRBV5-1, with 7 positions matching TRBD2. In germline, CDR1 is SGHRS, CDR2 YFSETQ. V shed 1 base, J shed 0 bases, and the junction held 5 bases outside the gene matches. The CDR3 extends over 16 amino acids. The CDR3 spells CASSLTKRGSTDTQYF. The CDR3 bases are TGCGCCAGCAGCTTGACAAAGCGGGGTAGCACAGATACGCAGTATTTT.

The rearrangement uses TRBV12-5 and TRBJ1-3; no clear D. The CDR3 extends over 13 amino acids. V was trimmed by 6 bases and J by 1 base, leaving 7 bases between them. The germline gives CDR1 LGHNT, CDR2 FRNRAP. The DNA of the CDR3 is TGTGCTAGTGGCCGGGGTTCTGGAAACACCATATATTTT. Translation gives CASGRGSGNTIYF.

The chain couples TRBV6-1 to TRBJ2-3; possibly TRBD2 for D (5 bases). Trimming took off 1 base at V and 10 bases at J, with 12 bases between the two ends. Germline loops: CDR1 MNHNS, CDR2 SASEGT. The CDR3 spans 13 residues. CDR3 protein: CASSEGRGLAQYF. CDR3 nucleotide sequence: TGTGCCAGCAGTGAAGGAAGAGGGCTAGCGCAGTATTTT.

This clone was seen only once. The chain carries TRBV4-1 and TRBJ2-5; D may be TRBD1 (6 bases). Germline CDR1 and CDR2: MGHRA and YSYEKL. V lost 1 base and J lost 2, with 14 bases in between. This CDR3 comprises 16 residues. The CDR3 reads CASSQGTGTGQETQYF. CDR3 nucleotides: TGCGCCAGCAGCCAAGGAACAGGGACCGGGCAAGAGACCCAGTACTTC.

This sequence joins TRBV4-1 and TRBJ1-2; tentative D call: TRBD1 (5 bases). The germline gives CDR1 MGHRA, CDR2 YSYEKL. This CDR3 comprises 14 residues. Deletions cut 0 bases from V and 7 bases from J, with 12 bases between. CDR3 in DNA: TGCGCCAGCAGCCAAGATCTCCAGGGCTTTGGCTACACCTTC. Translating gives CASSQDLQGFGYTF.

The chain links TRBV18 to TRBJ2-7; 8 nucleotides match TRBD1. Losses at the gene ends were 5 bases for V and 5 bases for J; bases not matched to a gene: 8. The CDR3 spans 14 residues. Germline V gene lookup returns CDR1 KGHSH and CDR2 LQKENI. Written as DNA, the CDR3 is TGTGCCAGCTCAGTTCGGACAGGGTGGGACGAGCAGTACTTC. Its translation is CASSVRTGWDEQYF.

In the case of this clone: Mismatch with germline at one junction end may stem from a read error. V is TRBV7-3 and J is TRBJ2-2; 10 nucleotides align to TRBD2. CDR3 length equals 15 residues. Germline assignment: CDR1 SGHTA and CDR2 FQGTGA. CDR3 residues: CASSPGLAKTGELFF. The CDR3 region has the DNA TGTGCCAGCAGCCCGGGACTAGCGAAAACCGGGGAGCTGTTTTTT.

The chain recombines TRBV5-4 with TRBJ2-5; D not resolved. The last part of the DNA fits TRBJ2-7 better; the J call may be wrong. The CDR3 spans 15 residues. The germline V gene encodes CDR1 SGHNT and CDR2 YYREEE (reference sequence). The CDR3 DNA reads TGTGCCAGCAGCCCCCGGTCGGGCCTGTCCTACGAGCAGTACTTC. This translates into CASSPRSGLSYEQYF.

The chain couples TRBV7-2 to TRBJ1-2; perhaps TRBD1 as D (5 bases). In germline, CDR1 is SGHTA, CDR2 FQGNSA. Trimming removed 1 base from V and 4 bases from J, with 16 bases in between. The CDR3 runs 16 residues. The CDR3 spells CASSLESGKGVYGYTF. For the CDR3, the DNA is TGTGCCAGCAGCTTAGAATCCGGGAAAGGGGTCTATGGCTACACCTTC.

The rearrangement links TRBV4-3 to TRBJ2-5; D possibly corresponds to TRBD1 (6 bases). CDR3 length: 14 amino acids. V was clipped by 3 bases and J by 3 bases, with 11 bases between them. Germline V CDR1 and CDR2: LGHNA, YSLEER. In DNA form, the CDR3 reads TGCGCCAGCAGCCATAGCGCAGGGGAAGAGACCCAGTACTTC. The encoded protein is CASSHSAGEETQYF.

This clone was observed a few times. The rearrangement links TRBV15 to TRBJ1-5; maybe TRBD1 (6 bases). This CDR3 has 16 amino acids. Germline CDR1 LNHNV, CDR2 YYDKDF (reference sequence). The V end lost 0 bases, the J end lost 4 bases, and 13 bases lay between the germline ends. The CDR3 reads CATSRDKGGGNQPQHF. In nucleotides, the CDR3 is TGTGCCACCAGCAGAGATAAGGGAGGGGGAAATCAGCCCCAGCATTTT.

This chain joins TRBV27 and TRBJ2-6, with 7 bases fitting TRBD2. The CDR3 is 16 residues long. Germline CDR1 is MNHEY and CDR2 is SMNVEV (reference sequence). V gave up 5 bases and J gave up 2 bases; unmatched junction bases: 6. Here the CDR3 DNA reads TGTGCCAGCAGTCCCCAGGGAGGGACTGGGGCCAACGTCCTGACTTTC. It codes for CASSPQGGTGANVLTF.

The sample holds a few counts of this clone. The rearrangement joins TRBV19 to TRBJ2-7, with D maybe TRBD1 (5 bases). V was clipped by 1 base and J by 4 bases, with 14 bases between them. Looked up from germline, CDR1 is LNHDA and CDR2 is SQIVND (reference sequence). This CDR3 region has 15 residues. CDR3 DNA: TGTGCCAGTAGTATAGCTAGTGGTCAGGGTTACGAGCAGTACTTC. Amino acids: CASSIASGQGYEQYF.

The chain joins TRBV5-1 to TRBJ2-1; 10 nucleotides align to TRBD2. The germline CDR1 and CDR2 sequences are SGHRS and YFSETQ. Trimming cost V 2 bases and J 8 bases; bases outside gene matches: 7. This CDR3 is 15 amino acids long. CDR3 nucleotides: TGCGCCAGCAGCTTCGAGACTAGCGGGCTCTATGAGCAGTTCTTC. Translated: CASSFETSGLYEQFF.

The chain recombines TRBV7-9 with TRBJ2-3, with unresolved D. V lost 5 bases and J lost 3, with 6 bases in between. Germline loops: CDR1 SEHNR, CDR2 FQNEAQ (reference sequence). The CDR3 covers 12 residues. In DNA, the CDR3 is TGTGCCAGCAGCCCCGAGACAGATACGCAGTATTTT. Translating gives CASSPETDTQYF.

This chain uses TRBV11-2 with TRBJ2-7; the D gene could be TRBD1 or TRBD2 (5 bases each). V was trimmed by 2 bases and J by 6 bases, leaving 14 bases between them. Per germline, CDR1 SGHAT and CDR2 FQNNGV. This CDR3 comprises 14 residues. CDR3 in DNA: TGTGCCAGCAGCTTAAAGGAGGACAAGACCGAGCAGTACTTC. It yields the protein CASSLKEDKTEQYF.

The chain joins TRBV7-3 to TRBJ2-7, with D tentatively TRBD2 (6 bases). The CDR3 length is 16 residues. Trimming took off 1 base at V and 2 bases at J, with 15 bases between the two ends. Germline CDR1 reads SGHTA; CDR2 reads FQGTGA. The CDR3 DNA is TGTGCCAGCAGCTTAAGTCCCAGCGGGTCGGCCTACGAGCAGTACTTC. Protein: CASSLSPSGSAYEQYF. The full variable domain, rest sourced from reference TRBV7-3 and TRBJ2-7, is GAGVSQTPSNKVTEKGKYVELRCDPISGHTALYWYRQSLGQGPEFLIYFQGTGAADDSGLPNDRFFAVRPEGSVSTLKIQRTERGDSAVYLCASSLSPSGSAYEQYFGPGTRLTVT.

This chain joins TRBV21-1 and TRBJ2-3; the table's D call, TRBD1, was not checked against the DNA. TRBV21-1 is designated a pseudogene. This CDR3 region has 17 residues. The CDR3 here is CASTRGGQQTSTDTQYF. CDR3 DNA: TGTGCCAGCACCAGAGGGGGACAGCAAACTAGCACAGATACGCAGTATTTT.

The gene calls are TRBV2 and TRBJ1-1; unclear D gene. The V end was cut by 7 bases, the J end by 2 bases, with 14 bases between. This CDR3 spans 14 amino acids. Germline V gene lookup returns CDR1 SNHLY and CDR2 FYNNEI. CDR3 nucleotide sequence: TGTGCCAGCAAAGAGGGCAGGATTAACACTGAAGCTTTCTTT. It is translated as CASKEGRINTEAFF.

V gene TRBV7-9 combines with J gene TRBJ2-4; a weak D match, TRBD1 (6 bases). This CDR3 contains 15 residues. Per the germline V gene, CDR1 is SEHNR and CDR2 is FQNEAQ (reference sequence). The V and J ends lost 5 bases and 8 bases respectively, with 19 bases between them. CDR3 region: CASSLRGHPGDIQYF. The CDR3 coding sequence is TGTGCCAGCAGCCTACGGGGCCACCCAGGGGACATTCAGTACTTC.

V gene TRBV19 combines with J gene TRBJ1-5; D might be TRBD1 (5 bases). Looked up from germline, CDR1 is LNHDA and CDR2 is SQIVND (reference sequence). V lost 5 bases and J lost 1, with 12 bases in between. This CDR3 has 15 residues. The CDR3 is CASSLGLVSNQPQHF. In DNA, the CDR3 is TGTGCCAGTAGTCTGGGGCTGGTCAGCAATCAGCCCCAGCATTTT.

The V and J genes are TRBV7-9 and TRBJ1-2; D is undetermined. V lost 2 bases and J lost 2, with 9 bases in between. The CDR3 extends over 14 amino acids. Germline values: CDR1 SEHNR, CDR2 FQNEAQ (reference sequence). CDR3 residues: CASSLTGLNYGYTF. In DNA form, the CDR3 reads TGTGCCAGCAGCTTAACCGGACTGAACTATGGCTACACCTTC.

This clone turned up a few times. The chain links TRBV7-3 to TRBJ2-2; TRBD1 aligns across 9 bases. The ends lost 5 bases at V and 1 base at J; junction bases unmatched: 5. This CDR3 is built from 16 residues. Per germline, CDR1 SGHTA and CDR2 FQGTGA. CDR3 in DNA: TGTGCCAGCAGCCTGCGACAGGGGGTGAACACCGGGGAGCTGTTTTTT. Translated: CASSLRQGVNTGELFF.

The chain joins TRBV19 to TRBJ2-7, with 7 nucleotides matching TRBD2. The CDR3 totals 16 residues. The ends lost 5 bases at V and 2 bases at J; junction bases unmatched: 12. Germline V gene sequence: CDR1 LNHDA, CDR2 SQIVND (reference sequence). Here the CDR3 reads CASSPRGSGRTYEQYF. CDR3 sequence (DNA): TGTGCCAGTAGTCCCCGGGGTAGCGGGCGTACCTACGAGCAGTACTTC. The whole variable domain, filled in from reference TRBV19 and TRBJ2-7, reads DGGITQSPKYLFRKEGQNVTLSCEQNLNHDAMYWYRQDPGQGLRLIYYSQIVNDFQKGDIAEGYSVSREKKESFPLTVTSAQKNPTAFYLCASSPRGSGRTYEQYFGPGTRLTVT.

The V and J genes are TRBV25-1 and TRBJ1-4; 9 nucleotides line up with TRBD1. With 4 bases clipped from V and 5 bases from J, the junction kept 2 bases outside the gene matches. The CDR3 length is 14 residues. CDR1 and CDR2 from the germline V gene are MGHDK and SYGVNS. This CDR3 is CASSADRGNEKLFF. The DNA for the CDR3 is TGTGCCAGCAGTGCGGACAGGGGCAATGAAAAACTGTTTTTT.